This T cell receptor beta chain came from a study of CD8+ T cells in alopecia areata. Study-level information: Twice a day, 5 to 10 mg of oral tofacitinib was administered to treated patients.

Looked up from germline, CDR1 is SEHNR and CDR2 is FQNEAQ (reference sequence). This CDR3 has 16 residues. The V end lost 5 bases, the J end lost 4 bases, and 19 bases lay between the germline ends. Sequencing relied on a cDNA template that was reverse transcribed from extracted RNA. The method was immunoSEQ multiplex PCR; TCRdb's version includes in-frame clones alone and lacks a portion of them. Among around 100,000 clones, 80% to 90% were seen once, and the ten largest hold 11%. Treatment indicated: oral pan-JAK inhibitor, 5-10 mg twice daily. Sample: CD8+ T cells sorted from blood, taken at approximately week 30, from a patient treated with tofacitinib. This clonotype was sampled from a human donor with alopecia areata. The rearrangement uses TRBV7-9 and TRBJ2-3, with TRBD1 as a possible D gene (6 bases). The CDR3 region has the DNA TGTGCCAGCAGCCCCTCTGGGGGCGTTTTATCAGATACGCAGTATTTT. It translates to CASSPSGGVLSDTQYF.